Sequencing of this T cell receptor (beta chain) was carried out in a study of blood T cell repertoires in COVID-19. As for the study in general: Both acute and convalescent COVID-19 samples were obtained from the United States, Italy and Spain.

After removal of 5 bases from V and 6 bases from J, the junction contained 14 bases not matched to a gene. This CDR3 is 16 amino acids long. Germline values: CDR1 MNHEY, CDR2 SMNVEV (reference sequence). Grouping used clinical history reported by participants in a survey and questionnaire. In the original analysis: Amplified reference gene primers provided the basis for estimating nucleated cell counts. Sequencing was performed with immunoSEQ multiplex PCR; in TCRdb, only in-frame clones are kept and a portion is missing. The V and J calls and clone size were taken over from that table, and D and trimming were inferred from the DNA. Seen here are about 270,000 clones, around nine tenths observed once, and the top ten hold approximately 2.4%.

The origin of this receptor is a young woman who had recovered from COVID-19. The genes are TRBV27 and TRBJ2-7, with 9 bases matching TRBD1. Sequenced sample: PBMCs or T cells enriched from blood (not recorded which). The CDR3 DNA follows: TGTGCCAGCAGTCCCAGATACGGGACAGGGATCCCCGAGCAGTACTTC. It translates to CASSPRYGTGIPEQYF.